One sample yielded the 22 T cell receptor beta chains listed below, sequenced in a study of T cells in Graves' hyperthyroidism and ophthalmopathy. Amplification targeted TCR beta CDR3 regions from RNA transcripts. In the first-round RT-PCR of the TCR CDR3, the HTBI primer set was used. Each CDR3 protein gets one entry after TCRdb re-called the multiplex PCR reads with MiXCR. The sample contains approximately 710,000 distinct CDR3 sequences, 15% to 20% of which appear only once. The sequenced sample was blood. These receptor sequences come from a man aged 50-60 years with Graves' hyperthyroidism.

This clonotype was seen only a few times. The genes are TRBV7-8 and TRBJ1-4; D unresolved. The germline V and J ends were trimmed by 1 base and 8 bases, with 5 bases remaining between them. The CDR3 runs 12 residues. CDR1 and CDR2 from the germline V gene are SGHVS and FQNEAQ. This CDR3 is CASSLDGEKLFF. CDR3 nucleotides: TGTGCCAGCAGCTTAGACGGAGAAAAACTGTTTTTT.

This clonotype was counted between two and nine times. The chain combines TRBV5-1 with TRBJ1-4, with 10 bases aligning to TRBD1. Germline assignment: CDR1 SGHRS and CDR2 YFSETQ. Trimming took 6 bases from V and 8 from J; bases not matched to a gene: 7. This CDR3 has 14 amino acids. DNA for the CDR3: TGCGCCAGCAAGCCGGGACAGGGGAACGAAAAACTGTTTTTT. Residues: CASKPGQGNEKLFF.

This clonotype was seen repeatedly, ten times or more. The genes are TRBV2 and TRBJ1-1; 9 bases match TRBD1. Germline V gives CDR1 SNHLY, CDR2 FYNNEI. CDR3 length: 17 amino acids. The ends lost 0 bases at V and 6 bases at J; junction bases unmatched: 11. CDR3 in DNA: TGTGCCAGCAGTGAAGCGGCCGGGACAGGGTTTGATTCTGAAGCTTTCTTT. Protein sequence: CASSEAAGTGFDSEAFF.

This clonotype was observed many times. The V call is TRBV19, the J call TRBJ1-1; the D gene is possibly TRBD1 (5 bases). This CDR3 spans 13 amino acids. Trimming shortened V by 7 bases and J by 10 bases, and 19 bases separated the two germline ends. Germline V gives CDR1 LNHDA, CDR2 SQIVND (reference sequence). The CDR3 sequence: CASKQIRTSIAFF. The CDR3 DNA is TGTGCCAGTAAACAAATCCGGACATCAATAGCTTTCTTT.

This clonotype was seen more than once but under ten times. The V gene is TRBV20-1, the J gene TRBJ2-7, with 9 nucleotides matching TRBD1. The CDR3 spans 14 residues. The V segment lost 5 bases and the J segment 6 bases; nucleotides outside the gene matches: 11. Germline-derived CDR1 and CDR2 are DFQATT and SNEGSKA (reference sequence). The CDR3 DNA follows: TGCAGTGCTTCCAGGGACAGGGTGGGAGGCGAGCAGTACTTC. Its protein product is CSASRDRVGGEQYF.

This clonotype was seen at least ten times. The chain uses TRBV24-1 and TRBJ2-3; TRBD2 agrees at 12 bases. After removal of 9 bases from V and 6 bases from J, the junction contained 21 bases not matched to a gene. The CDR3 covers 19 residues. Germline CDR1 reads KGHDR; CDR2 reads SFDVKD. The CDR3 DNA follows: TGTGCCACCCGGATACAGGGAACTGGGACTAGCGGGTTTATCGATACGCAGTATTTT. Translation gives CATRIQGTGTSGFIDTQYF.

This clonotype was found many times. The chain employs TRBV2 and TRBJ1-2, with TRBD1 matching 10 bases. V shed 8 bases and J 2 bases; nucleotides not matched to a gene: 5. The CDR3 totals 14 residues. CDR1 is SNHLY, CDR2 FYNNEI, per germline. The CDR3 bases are TGTGCCAGCTCGGGACAGGGGAAAAACTATGGCTACACCTTC. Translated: CASSGQGKNYGYTF.

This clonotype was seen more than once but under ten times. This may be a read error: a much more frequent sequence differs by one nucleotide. The CDR3 here is CACSSPSGEQFF. The CDR3 coding sequence is TGTGCCTGCAGTAGCCCTAGCGGCGAGCAGTTCTTC. The J gene is TRBJ2-1, the V gene TRBV27; TRBD2 agrees at 7 bases. The germline V gene encodes CDR1 MNHEY and CDR2 SMNVEV (reference sequence). CDR3 size: 12 residues.

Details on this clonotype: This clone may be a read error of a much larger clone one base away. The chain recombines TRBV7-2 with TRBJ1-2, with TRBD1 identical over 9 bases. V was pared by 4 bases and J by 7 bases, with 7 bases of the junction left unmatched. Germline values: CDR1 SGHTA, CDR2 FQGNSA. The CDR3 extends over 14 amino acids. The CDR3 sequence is CASSSRGTGSGYTF. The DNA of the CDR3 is TGTGCCAGCAGCTCTCGGGGGACAGGGTCTGGCTACACCTTC.

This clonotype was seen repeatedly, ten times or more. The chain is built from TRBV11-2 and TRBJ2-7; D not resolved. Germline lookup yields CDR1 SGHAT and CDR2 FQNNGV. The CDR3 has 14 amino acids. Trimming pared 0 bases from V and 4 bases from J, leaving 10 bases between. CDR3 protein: CASSLEGRLYEQYF. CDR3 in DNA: TGTGCCAGCAGCTTAGAAGGCAGGCTATACGAGCAGTACTTC.

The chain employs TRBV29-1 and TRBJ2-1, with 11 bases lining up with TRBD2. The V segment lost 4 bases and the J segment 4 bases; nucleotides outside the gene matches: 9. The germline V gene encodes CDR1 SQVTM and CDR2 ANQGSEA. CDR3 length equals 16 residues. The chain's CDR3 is CSVGAGTSGAYNEQFF. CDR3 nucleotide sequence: TGCAGCGTTGGAGCCGGGACTAGCGGAGCGTACAATGAGCAGTTCTTC.

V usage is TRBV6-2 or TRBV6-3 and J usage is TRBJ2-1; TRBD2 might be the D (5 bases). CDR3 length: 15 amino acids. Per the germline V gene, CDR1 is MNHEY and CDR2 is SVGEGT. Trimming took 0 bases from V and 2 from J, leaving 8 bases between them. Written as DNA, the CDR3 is TGTGCCAGCAGTTACTCTAGCGAGACCTACAATGAGCAGTTCTTC. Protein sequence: CASSYSSETYNEQFF.

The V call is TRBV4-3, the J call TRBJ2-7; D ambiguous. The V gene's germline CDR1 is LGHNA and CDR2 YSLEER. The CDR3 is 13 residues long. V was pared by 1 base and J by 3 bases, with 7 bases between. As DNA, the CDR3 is TGCGCCAGCAGCCAAGCGACAAACTACGAGCAGTACTTC. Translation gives CASSQATNYEQYF.

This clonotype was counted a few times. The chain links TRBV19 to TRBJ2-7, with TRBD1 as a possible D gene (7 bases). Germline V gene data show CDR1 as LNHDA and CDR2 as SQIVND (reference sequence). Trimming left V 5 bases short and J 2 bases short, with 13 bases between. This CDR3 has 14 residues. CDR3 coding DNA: TGTGCCAGTAGTTCTCAGGGGGGAGCCTACGAGCAGTACTTC. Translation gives CASSSQGGAYEQYF.

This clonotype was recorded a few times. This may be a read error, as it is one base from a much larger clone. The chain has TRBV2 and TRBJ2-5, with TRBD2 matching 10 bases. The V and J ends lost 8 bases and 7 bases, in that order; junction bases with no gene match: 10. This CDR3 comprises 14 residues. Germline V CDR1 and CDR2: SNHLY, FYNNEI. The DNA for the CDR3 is TGTGCCAGCCCGGCTAGCGGGAGACGAGGGACCCAGTACTTC. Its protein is CASPASGRRGTQYF.

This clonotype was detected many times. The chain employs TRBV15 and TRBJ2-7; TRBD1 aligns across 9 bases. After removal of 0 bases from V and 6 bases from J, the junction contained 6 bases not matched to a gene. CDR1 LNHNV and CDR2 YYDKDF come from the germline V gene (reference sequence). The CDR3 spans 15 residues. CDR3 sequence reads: CATSRDIGQGREQYF. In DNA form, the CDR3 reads TGTGCCACCAGCAGAGATATAGGACAGGGGCGCGAGCAGTACTTC.

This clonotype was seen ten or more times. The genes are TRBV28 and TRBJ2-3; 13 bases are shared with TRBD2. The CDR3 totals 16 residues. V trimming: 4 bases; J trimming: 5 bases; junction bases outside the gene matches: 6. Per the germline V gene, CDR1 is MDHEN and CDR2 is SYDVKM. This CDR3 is CASSYGLAGAGDTQYF. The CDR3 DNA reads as TGTGCCAGCAGTTACGGACTAGCGGGAGCTGGAGATACGCAGTATTTT.

CDR3 coding DNA: TGTGCCAGCAGTTTATCCGAGGGGGACTCCTACAATGAGCAGTTCTTC. It is translated as CASSLSEGDSYNEQFF. This chain connects TRBV27 to TRBJ2-1, with D possibly being TRBD1 (6 bases). Germline V gene sequence: CDR1 MNHEY, CDR2 SMNVEV (reference sequence). This CDR3 spans 16 amino acids. Trimming shortened V by 0 bases and J by 0 bases, and 9 bases separated the two germline ends.

The CDR3 sequence is CSARPVSGSSPQHF. CDR3 nucleotide sequence: TGCAGTGCTAGGCCCGTTTCGGGTAGTAGTCCCCAGCATTTT. J is TRBJ1-5 and V is TRBV20-1; D unclear. The CDR3 length is 14 residues. From germline, CDR1 is DFQATT and CDR2 SNEGSKA (reference sequence). Trimming cost V 3 bases and J 10 bases, with 19 bases left between them.

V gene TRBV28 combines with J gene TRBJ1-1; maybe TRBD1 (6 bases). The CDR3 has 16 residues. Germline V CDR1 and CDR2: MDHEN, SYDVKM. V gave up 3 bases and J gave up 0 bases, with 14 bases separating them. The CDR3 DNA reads TGTGCCAGCAGTTTTTTGTCAGGGGAGATGAACACTGAAGCTTTCTTT. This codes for CASSFLSGEMNTEAFF. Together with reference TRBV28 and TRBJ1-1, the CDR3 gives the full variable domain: DVKVTQSSRYLVKRTGEKVFLECVQDMDHENMFWYRQDPGLGLRLIYFSYDVKMKEKGDIPEGYSVSREKKERFSLILESASTNQTSMYLCASSFLSGEMNTEAFFGQGTRLTVV.

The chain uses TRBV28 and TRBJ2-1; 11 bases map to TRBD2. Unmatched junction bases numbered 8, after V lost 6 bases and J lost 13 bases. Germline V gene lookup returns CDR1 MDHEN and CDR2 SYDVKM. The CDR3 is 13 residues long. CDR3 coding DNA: TGTGCCAGCAGCACCTTTAGCGGGAGGGACCAGTTCTTC. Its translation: CASSTFSGRDQFF.

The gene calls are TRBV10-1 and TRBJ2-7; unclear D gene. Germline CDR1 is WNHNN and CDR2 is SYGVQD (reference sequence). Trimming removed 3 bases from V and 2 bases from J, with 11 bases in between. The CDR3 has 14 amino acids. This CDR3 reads CASSEPAAPYEQYF. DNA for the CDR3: TGCGCCAGCAGTGAACCGGCGGCCCCCTACGAGCAGTACTTC.